This T cell receptor beta chain is from a study of T-cell memory formation after mild COVID-19. In TCRdb, the 5' RACE reads were re-called with MiXCR into one record per CDR3 protein. The sample carries over 350,000 distinct CDR3 sequences, 16% recorded once. CDR1 is SGHAT, CDR2 FQNNGV, per germline. CDR3 length: 13 residues. V lost 3 bases to trimming and J lost 3 bases; unmatched junction nucleotides: 2. The origin of this receptor is a man between 18 and 29 years old who had mild COVID-19 (a few samples of this study predate the infection). Cell type and time point are not known. What was sequenced was PBMCs or a T cell subset sorted from them (not recorded which). The chain is built from TRBV11-2 and TRBJ2-7, with 7 bases aligning to TRBD1. CDR3 sequence: CASSFGTVYEQYV. DNA for the CDR3: TGTGCCAGCAGCTTCGGGACAGTCTACGAGCAGTACGTC.